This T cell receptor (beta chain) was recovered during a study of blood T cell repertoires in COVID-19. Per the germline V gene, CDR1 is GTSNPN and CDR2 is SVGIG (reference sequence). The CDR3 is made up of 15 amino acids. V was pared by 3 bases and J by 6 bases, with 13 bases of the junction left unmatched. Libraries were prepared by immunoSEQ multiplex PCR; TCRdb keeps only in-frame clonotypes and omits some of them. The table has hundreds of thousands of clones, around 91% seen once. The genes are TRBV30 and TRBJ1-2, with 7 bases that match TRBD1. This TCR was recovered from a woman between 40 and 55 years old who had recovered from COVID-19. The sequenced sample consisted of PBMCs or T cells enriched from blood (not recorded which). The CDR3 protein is CAWRRGLRFGNGYTF. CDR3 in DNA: TGTGCCTGGAGGAGGGGGCTCAGGTTTGGAAATGGCTACACCTTC.